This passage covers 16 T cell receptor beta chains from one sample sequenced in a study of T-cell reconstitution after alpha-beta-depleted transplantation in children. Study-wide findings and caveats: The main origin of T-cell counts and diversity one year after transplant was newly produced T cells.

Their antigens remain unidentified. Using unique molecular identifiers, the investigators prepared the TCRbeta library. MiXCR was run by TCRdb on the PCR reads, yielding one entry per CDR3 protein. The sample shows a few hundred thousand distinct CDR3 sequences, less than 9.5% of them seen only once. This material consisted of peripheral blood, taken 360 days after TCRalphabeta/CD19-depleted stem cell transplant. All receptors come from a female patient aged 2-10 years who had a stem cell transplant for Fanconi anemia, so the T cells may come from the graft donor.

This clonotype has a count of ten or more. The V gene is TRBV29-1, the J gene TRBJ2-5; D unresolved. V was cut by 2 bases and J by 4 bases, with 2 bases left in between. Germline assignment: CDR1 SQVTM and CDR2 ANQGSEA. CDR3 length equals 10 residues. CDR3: CSVESETQYF. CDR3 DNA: TGCAGCGTTGAATCAGAGACCCAGTACTTC. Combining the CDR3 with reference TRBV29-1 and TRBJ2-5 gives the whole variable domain SAVISQKPSRDICQRGTSLTIQCQVDSQVTMMFWYRQQPGQSLTLIATANQGSEATYESGFVIDKFPISRPNLTFSTLTVSNMSPEDSSIYLCSVESETQYFGPGTRLLVL.

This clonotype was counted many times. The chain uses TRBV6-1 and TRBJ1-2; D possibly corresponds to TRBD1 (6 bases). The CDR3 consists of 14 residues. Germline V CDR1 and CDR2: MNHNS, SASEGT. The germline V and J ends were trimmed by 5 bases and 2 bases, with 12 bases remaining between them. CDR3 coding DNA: TGTGCCAGCAGTCAAACAGGGCCGAACTATGGCTACACCTTC. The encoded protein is CASSQTGPNYGYTF.

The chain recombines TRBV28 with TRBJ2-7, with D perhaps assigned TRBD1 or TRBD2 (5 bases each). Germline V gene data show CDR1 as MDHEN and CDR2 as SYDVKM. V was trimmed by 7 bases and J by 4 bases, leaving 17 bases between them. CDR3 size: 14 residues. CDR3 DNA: TGTGCCAGCACCCGAGCCGGGGCCTATTACGAGCAGTACTTC. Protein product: CASTRAGAYYEQYF.

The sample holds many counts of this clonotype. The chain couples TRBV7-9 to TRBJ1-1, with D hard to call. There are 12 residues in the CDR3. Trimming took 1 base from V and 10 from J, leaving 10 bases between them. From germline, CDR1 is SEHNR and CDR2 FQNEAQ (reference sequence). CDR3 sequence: CASSLGVTGAFF. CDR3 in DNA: TGTGCCAGCAGCTTAGGCGTAACGGGAGCTTTCTTT.

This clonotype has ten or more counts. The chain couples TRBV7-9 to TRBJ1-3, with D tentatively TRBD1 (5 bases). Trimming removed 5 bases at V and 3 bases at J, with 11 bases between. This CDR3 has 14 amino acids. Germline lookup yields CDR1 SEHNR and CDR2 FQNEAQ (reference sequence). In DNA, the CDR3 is TGTGCCAGCAGCAGCGGGACCGGTGGAAACACCATATATTTT. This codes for CASSSGTGGNTIYF.

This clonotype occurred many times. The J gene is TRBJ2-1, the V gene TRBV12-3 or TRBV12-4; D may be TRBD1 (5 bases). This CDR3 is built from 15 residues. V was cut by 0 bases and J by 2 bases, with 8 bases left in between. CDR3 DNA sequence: TGTGCCAGCAGTTTAGCAGGGGTACCCTACAATGAGCAGTTCTTC. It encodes CASSLAGVPYNEQFF.

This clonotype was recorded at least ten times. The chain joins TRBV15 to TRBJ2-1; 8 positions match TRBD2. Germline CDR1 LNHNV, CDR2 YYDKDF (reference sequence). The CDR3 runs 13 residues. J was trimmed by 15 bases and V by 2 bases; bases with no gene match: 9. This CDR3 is CATSRTAAGVVFF. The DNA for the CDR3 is TGTGCCACCAGCAGAACTGCAGCGGGAGTCGTGTTCTTC.

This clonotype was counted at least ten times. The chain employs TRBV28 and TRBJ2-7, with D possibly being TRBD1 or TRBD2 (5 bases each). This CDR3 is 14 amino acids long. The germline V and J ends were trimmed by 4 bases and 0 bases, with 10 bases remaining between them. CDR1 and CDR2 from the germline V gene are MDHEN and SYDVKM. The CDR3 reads CASSWGTVSYEQYF. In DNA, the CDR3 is TGTGCCAGCAGTTGGGGGACGGTCTCCTACGAGCAGTACTTC.

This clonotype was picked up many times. CDR3 DNA sequence: TGTGCCAGCAGTTTCCGCCCTCGGTTGGGCTACGAGCAGTACGTC. Protein product: CASSFRPRLGYEQYV. V usage is TRBV28 and J usage is TRBJ2-7; no clear D gene. Per germline, CDR1 MDHEN and CDR2 SYDVKM. Trimming removed 3 bases from V and 3 bases from J, with 15 bases in between. The CDR3 consists of 15 residues.

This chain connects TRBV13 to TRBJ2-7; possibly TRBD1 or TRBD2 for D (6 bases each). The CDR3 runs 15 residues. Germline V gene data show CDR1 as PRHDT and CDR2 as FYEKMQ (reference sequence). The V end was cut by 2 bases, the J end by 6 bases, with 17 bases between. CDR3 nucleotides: TGTGCCAGCAGCTTAAAAGGCAGCGAGGGGGGCGAGCAGTACTTC. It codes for CASSLKGSEGGEQYF.

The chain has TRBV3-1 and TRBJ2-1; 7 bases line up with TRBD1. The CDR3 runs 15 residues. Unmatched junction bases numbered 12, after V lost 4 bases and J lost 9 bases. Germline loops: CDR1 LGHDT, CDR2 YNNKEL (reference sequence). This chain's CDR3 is CASSPGTARVGEQFF. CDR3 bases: TGTGCCAGCAGCCCCGGGACAGCTCGGGTCGGTGAGCAGTTCTTC.

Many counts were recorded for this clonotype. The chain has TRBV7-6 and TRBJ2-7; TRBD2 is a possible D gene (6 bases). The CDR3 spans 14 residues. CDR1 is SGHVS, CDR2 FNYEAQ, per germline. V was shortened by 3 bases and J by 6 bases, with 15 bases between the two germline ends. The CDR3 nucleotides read TGTGCCAGCAGCTTCTTGGACCAGGGACTCGAGCAGTACTTC. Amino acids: CASSFLDQGLEQYF.

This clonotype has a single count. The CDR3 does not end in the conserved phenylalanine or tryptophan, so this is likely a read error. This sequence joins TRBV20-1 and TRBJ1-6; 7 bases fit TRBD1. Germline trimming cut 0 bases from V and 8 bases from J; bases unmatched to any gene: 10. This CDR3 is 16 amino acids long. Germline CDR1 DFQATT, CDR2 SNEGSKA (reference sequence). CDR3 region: CSARDRRQGVYSPLHI. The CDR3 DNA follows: TGCAGTGCTAGAGATCGGCGGCAGGGGGTATATTCACCCCTCCACATT.

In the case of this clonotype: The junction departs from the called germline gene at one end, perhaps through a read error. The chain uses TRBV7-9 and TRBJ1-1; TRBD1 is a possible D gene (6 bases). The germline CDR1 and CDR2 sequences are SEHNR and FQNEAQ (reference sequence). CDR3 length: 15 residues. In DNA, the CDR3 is TGTGCCAGCAGCCCGCGGACAGCCTCGAACCCTGAAGCTTTCTTT. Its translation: CASSPRTASNPEAFF. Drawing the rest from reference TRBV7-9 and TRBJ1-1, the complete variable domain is DTGVSQNPRHKITKRGQNVTFRCDPISEHNRLYWYRQTLGQGPEFLTYFQNEAQLEKSRLLSDRFSAERPKGSFSTLEIQRTEQGDSAMYLCASSPRTASNPEAFFGQGTRLTVV.

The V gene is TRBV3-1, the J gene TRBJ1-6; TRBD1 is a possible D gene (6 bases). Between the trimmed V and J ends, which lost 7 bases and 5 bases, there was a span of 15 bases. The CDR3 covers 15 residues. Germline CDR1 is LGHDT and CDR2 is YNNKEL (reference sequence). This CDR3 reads CASTERDTHNSPLHF. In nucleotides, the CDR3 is TGTGCCAGCACCGAACGGGACACCCATAATTCACCCCTCCACTTT.

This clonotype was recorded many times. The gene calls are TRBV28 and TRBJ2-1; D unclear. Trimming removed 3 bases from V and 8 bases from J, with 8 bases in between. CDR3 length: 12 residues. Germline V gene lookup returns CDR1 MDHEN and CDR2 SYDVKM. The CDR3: CASSLVWDEQFF. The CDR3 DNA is TGTGCCAGCAGTTTGGTCTGGGATGAGCAGTTCTTC.